These T cell receptor beta chains were read from a single sample in a study of immune cell composition in non-small cell lung cancer. Libraries were prepared by immunoSEQ multiplex PCR; TCRdb keeps only in-frame clonotypes and omits some of them. The top ten hold roughly 18% of the sample, which has thousands of clones, roughly two thirds seen once. These sequences were also reported in another study, on CD4 T cells in lung cancer.

Sequencing was done on a sample of non-adjacent lung tissue. The origin of the receptors is a human donor with non-small cell lung cancer. The CDR3 runs from the conserved cysteine through the conserved F or W. A D gene is named only where the DNA matches it firmly. Rows may omit the clone size; those that give it use once, few, many or a size class.

clone_size j_call d_call v_call cdr3_aa cdr3_nt
. TRBJ2-7 . TRBV27 CASSFSGVYEQYF TGTGCCAGCAGTTTCTCGGGAGTCTACGAGCAGTACTTC
few TRBJ1-5 TRBD1 TRBV7-2 CASSTQGGREPQHF TGTGCCAGCAGTACACAGGGGGGTAGAGAGCCCCAGCATTTT
. TRBJ2-3 . TRBV7-2 CASSLYQDTQYF TGTGCCAGCAGCTTATATCAGGATACGCAGTATTTT
. TRBJ1-1 . TRBV7-1 CASSFSVNTEAFF TGTGCCAGCAGCTTTTCGGTGAACACTGAAGCTTTCTTT
once TRBJ2-1 TRBD2 TRBV5-4 CASSLWTSGGSALEIF TGTGCCAGCAGCTTGTGGACTAGCGGGGGATCTGCTCTAGAGATCTTC
. TRBJ2-3 TRBD2 TRBV7-3 CASSGTSGGVDTQYF TGTGCCAGCAGCGGGACTAGCGGGGGGGTAGATACGCAGTATTTT
. TRBJ2-3 TRBD2 TRBV9 CASSVASGATDTQYF TGTGCCAGCAGCGTAGCTAGCGGGGCCACAGATACGCAGTATTTT
. TRBJ2-5 TRBD2 TRBV28 CASSRGTSGIVTQYF TGTGCCAGCAGCCGGGGGACTAGCGGGATAGTGACCCAGTACTTC
. TRBJ1-2 . TRBV6-5 CASSNDSPAIYGYTF TGTGCCAGCAGCAACGACAGTCCAGCAATATATGGCTACACCTTC
. TRBJ2-5 TRBD2 TRBV11-2 CASSSEGLAGGLRTQYF TGTGCCAGCAGCTCCGAAGGACTAGCGGGGGGGCTTCGGACCCAGTACTTC
. TRBJ1-5 . TRBV6-5 CASSSQGQGGSQPQHF TGTGCCAGCAGTTCTCAGGGCCAGGGAGGTAGTCAGCCCCAGCATTTT
. TRBJ2-7 . TRBV5-1 CASSLGTFSYEQYF TGCGCCAGCAGCCTTGGCACCTTTTCCTACGAGCAGTACTTC
once TRBJ2-1 . TRBV27 CASSSDMTTSYNEQFF TGTGCCAGCAGTTCCGACATGACGACCTCCTACAATGAGCAGTTCTTC
. TRBJ1-4 TRBD1 TRBV2 CATYRGTNEKLFF TGTGCCACCTACAGGGGTACTAATGAAAAACTGTTTTTT
. TRBJ1-5 . TRBV5-3 CVHTGPQHF TGTGTTCACACGGGACCCCAGCATTTT
. TRBJ1-1 . TRBV10-1 CASSGPGTPKKRGTEAFF TGCGCCAGCAGTGGTCCCGGGACACCCAAAAAGAGAGGCACTGAAGCTTTCTTT
. TRBJ2-1 TRBD2 TRBV5-1 CASFRDSGRVEQFF TGCGCCAGCTTCCGGGATAGCGGGAGGGTGGAGCAGTTCTTC
. TRBJ2-7 TRBD1 TRBV11-2 CASSLAGTGSEQYF TGTGCCAGCAGCTTAGCCGGGACAGGGAGCGAGCAGTACTTC
. TRBJ1-5 . TRBV4-3 CASSQDLSSNNQPQHF TGCGCCAGCAGCCAAGACCTGAGTTCCAACAATCAGCCCCAGCATTTT
. TRBJ1-5 . TRBV10-3 CAISDPRWGEGQPQHF TGTGCCATCAGTGATCCTAGGTGGGGAGAGGGCCAGCCCCAGCATTTT
. TRBJ2-3 TRBD2 TRBV7-6 CASSLAQAGATADTQYF TGTGCCAGCAGCTTAGCCCAAGCGGGAGCGACCGCAGATACGCAGTATTTT
. TRBJ2-1 . TRBV4-1 CASSPAGQREQFF TGCGCCAGCAGCCCGGCGGGGCAGAGGGAGCAGTTCTTC
. TRBJ2-6 TRBD1 TRBV15 CATSGHRGSGANVLTF TGTGCCACCAGCGGCCACAGGGGTTCTGGGGCCAACGTCCTGACTTTC
. TRBJ2-2 TRBD2 TRBV28 CASSLWGLAGGPGELFF TGTGCCAGCAGTTTATGGGGACTAGCGGGAGGGCCCGGGGAGCTGTTTTTT
few TRBJ1-3 TRBD1 TRBV4-2 CASSPGQGANTIYF TGTGCCAGCAGCCCGGGACAGGGGGCGAACACCATATATTTT
. TRBJ1-6 . TRBV5-1 CASSLMTDPSPLHF TGCGCCAGCAGCTTGATGACAGACCCATCACCCCTCCACTTT
few TRBJ2-2 . TRBV5-5 CASSHRDTGELFF TGTGCCAGCAGCCACAGGGACACCGGGGAGCTGTTTTTT
. TRBJ1-5 TRBD1 TRBV6-6 CASSPTGGNQPQHF TGTGCCAGCAGTCCTACAGGGGGCAATCAGCCCCAGCATTTT
. TRBJ1-2 TRBD1 TRBV9 CASSARTGGNGYTF TGTGCCAGCAGCGCCAGGACAGGGGGCAATGGCTACACCTTC
. TRBJ1-3 . TRBV5-5 CASSFGPGAGNTIYF TGTGCCAGCAGCTTTGGTCCTGGGGCCGGAAACACCATATATTTT
once TRBJ2-5 TRBD2 TRBV11-3 CASSLSIAGAPSGTQYF TGTGCCAGCAGCTTATCGATAGCGGGGGCCCCCTCGGGGACCCAGTACTTC
once TRBJ2-5 TRBD2 TRBV5-1 CASSIGTSGRRQETQYF TGCGCCAGCAGCATCGGGACTAGCGGGAGGCGCCAAGAGACCCAGTACTTC
few TRBJ2-5 . TRBV2 CASRGSYGETQYF TGTGCCAGCAGAGGGAGCTACGGTGAGACCCAGTACTTC
. TRBJ2-1 TRBD2 TRBV11-3 CASSLGTSGAGEQFF TGTGCCAGCAGCTTGGGGACTAGCGGGGCGGGTGAGCAGTTCTTC